This TCR beta chain was retrieved from a study of blood T cell repertoires in COVID-19. As for the study in general: The United States, Italy and Spain supplied acute and convalescent COVID-19 samples. Sample material is recorded as cDNA or gDNA derived from T cells, B-cell-depleted T cells, or PBMCs.

Under the authors' procedure: Nucleated cell counts were estimated from reference gene primer amplification. Assay used: immunoSEQ multiplex PCR; TCRdb lists only in-frame clones, some missing. D and trimming come from the DNA, and the V and J calls and clone size come from that table. The data hold 110,000 to 150,000 clones, with roughly 90% observed a single time. Material: peripheral blood. The receptor comes from a man in his 70s with acute or convalescent COVID-19.

This chain's CDR3 is CAWSDQGVPSYEQYF. The CDR3 nucleotides read TGTGCCTGGAGTGATCAAGGGGTTCCCTCCTACGAGCAGTACTTC. This chain links TRBV30 with TRBJ2-7, with TRBD1 as a possible D gene (5 bases). The length of the CDR3 is 15 residues. V was shortened by 1 base and J by 0 bases, with 13 bases between the two germline ends. CDR1 is GTSNPN and CDR2 is SVGIG in the germline V gene (reference sequence). Variable domain in full (rest from reference TRBV30 and TRBJ2-7): SQTIHQWPATLVQPVGSPLSLECTVEGTSNPNLYWYRQAAGRGLQLLFYSVGIGQISSEVPQNLSASRPQDRQFILSSKKLLLSDSGFYLCAWSDQGVPSYEQYFGPGTRLTVT.